This T cell receptor beta chain was observed in a study of tumor and adjacent non-tumor tissue in lung cancer. This clonotype was detected a few times. Its antigen is as yet unknown. This may be a read error, as it is one base from a much larger clone. The library came from three nested PCR rounds adapted from ARM-PCR protocols. TCRdb re-called the multiplex PCR reads with MiXCR, one entry per CDR3 protein. This table holds 50,000 or so distinct CDR3 sequences, around two thirds found once. The CDR3 is made up of 15 amino acids. Trimming removed 4 bases at V and 4 bases at J, with 11 bases between. The V gene's germline CDR1 is MDHEN and CDR2 SYDVKM. The template was RNA from unsorted bulk tissue. Distant lung tissue was collected more than 3 cm away from the tumor edge. Between August and November 2014, newly diagnosed, chemotherapy-naive lung cancer patients underwent thoracic surgery in China. Study conclusions and caveats: Significantly higher TCR diversity was found in tumor than normal lung. Shorter survival was associated with higher TCR diversity in tumors.

The origin of this receptor is a woman aged 55 to 70 with non-small cell lung cancer. V usage is TRBV28 and J usage is TRBJ2-6; a possible D gene is TRBD1 (6 bases). Sequencing was carried out using distant non-tumor lung tissue. In nucleotides, the CDR3 is TGTGCCAGCAGTTACACAGGGTTCGGGGCCAACGTCCTGACTTTC. The encoded protein is CASSYTGFGANVLTF.